This TCR beta chain originates from a study of Graves' ophthalmopathy and Graves' hyperthyroidism. Study-level information: Researchers obtained peripheral blood at initial diagnosis, before any treatment had begun.

Study-wide findings and caveats: Ophthalmopathy was separated from stable hyperthyroidism by a 13-signature model with about 86% sensitivity and around 84% specificity.

Hyperthyroidism in these 18- to 65-year-old patients was newly diagnosed, lasting under 2 months. Pregnant or lactating patients and those with other autoimmune diseases or uncontrolled infections were excluded. This clonotype has at least ten counts. Its antigen is not known. The authors amplified TCR beta CDR3 regions from RNA transcripts. The authors performed first-round RT-PCR with HTBI primers and then a second-round multiplex PCR. Each CDR3 protein is one row after TCRdb ran MiXCR on the multiplex PCR reads. The sample carries some 370,000 distinct CDR3 sequences, about a sixth recorded once. CDR1 is MNHEY and CDR2 is SVGEGT in the germline V gene. The CDR3 has 13 amino acids. Trimming shortened V by 5 bases and J by 5 bases, and 12 bases separated the two germline ends.

The sequence came from an adult woman with stable Graves' hyperthyroidism. This chain uses TRBV6-2 or TRBV6-3 with TRBJ2-5; no reliable D call. The sample consisted of peripheral blood. The CDR3 nucleotides are TGTGCCAGCAGTAAGGTACCCAAGGAGACCCAGTACTTC. Its protein is CASSKVPKETQYF.